This T cell receptor (beta chain) originates from a study of CD8+CD57+ T cells in acquired aplastic anemia. Patients picked for sequencing had shown CD8+CD57+ cell expansion detected by flow cytometry. Patients had received no therapy at the time of blood sampling. Study-level results: About 29 CD8+ CDR3 sequences occurred in both the patients and the controls.

This clonotype has ten or more counts. Antigen unknown. Both TCR beta VDJ combination and CDR3 sequence profiling were carried out. Genomic DNA was the template for this profiling. In TCRdb, the reads were re-called with MiXCR into one record per CDR3 protein. The sample records 200,000 to 250,000 distinct CDR3 sequences, 65% being singletons. The CDR3 covers 15 residues. CDR1 and CDR2 from the germline V gene are SEHNR and FQNEAQ (reference sequence). V lost 1 base, J lost 3 bases, and 6 bases stayed unmatched. V gene TRBV7-9 combines with J gene TRBJ2-7; 7 bases are shared with TRBD1. This clonotype was obtained from a human donor with aplastic anemia. The sequencing sample was made of sorted CD4+, CD8+, or CD8+CD57+ T cells (not recorded which) from PBMCs. The CDR3 DNA reads as TGTGCCAGCAGCTTAGTGGAACAGGGGCTCTACGAGCAGTACTTC. Residues: CASSLVEQGLYEQYF.